This paragraph reports one T cell receptor (beta chain). Its target is not known. The CDR3 contains 13 residues. The V gene lost 0 bases and the J gene lost 7 bases, with 9 bases spanning the gap. Germline V CDR1 and CDR2: LGHDT, YNNKEL (reference sequence). TCRdb called the 5' RACE reads again in MiXCR, with one record for every CDR3 protein. The sample records 580,000 or so distinct CDR3 sequences, approximately 15% being singletons. These data are taken from a study of T-cell memory formation after mild COVID-19. Study results and caveats: Contracting CD4+ clones were located mainly in CM and EM, and CD8+ clones in EMRA. The appearance of some responding clones in pre-infection memory suggested that cross-reactive memory joined. From day 15 to 85, contracting clones were balanced between CD4 and CD8, whereas later expanders leaned toward CD4+.

The V and J genes are TRBV3-1 and TRBJ1-2; D unclear. The clonotype comes from an adult woman who had mild COVID-19 (a few samples of this study predate the infection). Cell type and time point are not known. Source material: PBMCs or a T cell subset sorted from them (not recorded which). The DNA for the CDR3 is TGTGCCAGCAGCCAAGAAAGACGACTTGGCTACACCTTC. Its translation: CASSQERRLGYTF.